This TCR beta chain derives from a study of cytomegalovirus exposure and HLA in healthy donors (dated by TCRdb to the late 2010s). Turning to the overall study: The roughly 700 repertoires of the first cohort and the 95 to 150 validation repertoires were produced on the same platform, according to a later analysis. The study aimed to test whether signatures of past pathogen exposure could be identified by cataloging public T cell receptors. Besides the first cohort of approximately 670 subjects, a separate validation cohort made up of about 120 different subjects was used. The study combined high-throughput TCR immunosequencing, statistical association of individual TCRs with disease status, and machine learning to predict cytomegalovirus infection status. The paper as a whole reports these results and caveats: Of the cluster scores, 85% to 95% were above 0 in a later analysis, which found that TCRs clustered in the first cohort also tended to co-occur in the 120 or so validation repertoires. According to the authors, the approach could potentially be generalized to other disease states and immunological phenotypes. The study listed approximately 150 TCR beta chains as associated with cytomegalovirus. While some public TCRs were present in many individuals, most TCR sequences turned up only very rarely across donors. In vitro tests confirmed that a few of the cytomegalovirus-associated TCR beta chains recognize cytomegalovirus antigens. The classifier was reported to diagnose cytomegalovirus status with high specificity and sensitivity in both the original and validation cohorts. A later analysis had no HLA typing for the validation cohort, so co-occurrence there was scored across all 110 or so repertoires.

The donors were included in the validation cohort of around 120 subjects, a group kept apart from the approximately 700-subject first cohort. The CDR3 goes from the cysteine to the phenylalanine over 11 residues. The only DNA kept is the CDR3, 33 bases in frame from the first base. V has 8 bases trimmed and J has 5 bases trimmed; junction bases matching no gene number 2. CDR1 and CDR2 (MNHNS, SASEGT) derive from the germline V gene. A remark on this clone: This receptor's antigen is unknown. Base-call qualities are not available, and no considerably larger clone is one nucleotide away.

Receptors were amplified or captured by the immunoSEQ multiplex PCR assay. On the authors' methods: A statistical classification framework was developed to diagnose cytomegalovirus status using the catalog of TCR beta chain sequences. Held by TCRdb, this immuneACCESS table contains in-frame sequences only and omits some clones. Under half of the omission traces to an unresolved V gene where checked; the cause of the rest is unknown. V and J calls and clone size are as listed in that table; D and trimming were resolved from the DNA. The table for this sample lists 80,000 to 100,000 clones; approximately 88% of them were counted only once. Roughly 3.7% of the sample rests with the top ten.

Here the chain combines TRBV6-1 and TRBJ2-5; 7 of the junction bases match TRBD2. The sequenced material came from PBMCs. The clonotype originates from a woman under 40 in good health and CMV-seronegative. The DNA sequence is as follows: TGTGCCAGCGGACTAGTTGAGACCCAGTACTTC. Protein translation: CASGLVETQYF.